What follows are 21 T cell receptor beta chains derived from one specimen sequenced in a study of cytomegalovirus exposure and HLA in healthy donors. The PCR contained 60 Vbeta and 13 Jbeta primers. Repertoires were generated with immunoSEQ multiplex PCR, while TCRdb's copy carries only in-frame clones and drops some. The sample comprises 150,000 or so clones, 76% of which are singletons, and about 3% rests with the top ten. Input material: PBMCs. The receptors stem from a male donor in good health and CMV-seronegative.

The rearrangement links TRBV4-1 to TRBJ2-7; D remains ambiguous. The CDR3 has 15 amino acids. V was shortened by 0 bases and J by 7 bases, with 16 bases between the two germline ends. CDR1 and CDR2 (germline): MGHRA, YSYEKL. The CDR3 is CASSQDHTWAGEQYF. CDR3 DNA: TGCGCCAGCAGCCAAGACCACACTTGGGCTGGGGAGCAGTACTTC.

This clone appeared once. The chain links TRBV7-9 to TRBJ2-1, with TRBD2 matching 10 bases. The CDR3 loop spans 16 amino acids. The V gene's germline CDR1 is SEHNR and CDR2 FQNEAQ (reference sequence). V shed 4 bases, J shed 8 bases, and the junction held 11 bases outside the gene matches. The CDR3 here is CASSSTMGLALDEQFF. The CDR3 DNA is TGTGCCAGCAGCTCCACTATGGGACTAGCGCTCGATGAGCAGTTCTTC.

This chain connects TRBV7-3 to TRBJ2-2, with a possible D match to TRBD1 (6 bases). Germline CDR1 reads SGHTA; CDR2 reads FQGTGA. With 0 bases removed from V and 7 bases from J, the gap between germline ends came to 12 bases. The CDR3 is 15 residues long. CDR3 residues: CASSLTSTGSGELFF. CDR3 DNA: TGTGCCAGCAGCTTAACTTCCACAGGGAGCGGGGAGCTGTTTTTT.

As DNA, the CDR3 is TGTGCCAGCAGCCCCGACAGGGGATGGGGGCAAGAGACCCAGTACTTC. Its translation: CASSPDRGWGQETQYF. The chain has TRBV7-9 and TRBJ2-5; 8 nucleotides line up with TRBD1. With 5 bases clipped from V and 2 bases from J, the junction kept 10 bases outside the gene matches. The CDR3 has 16 residues. Germline V lookup: CDR1 SEHNR, CDR2 FQNEAQ (reference sequence).

The rearrangement joins TRBV7-9 to TRBJ1-1; D is undetermined. CDR3 size: 12 residues. Germline V CDR1 and CDR2: SEHNR, FQNEAQ (reference sequence). V lost 5 bases to trimming and J lost 1 base, with 5 bases between them. The CDR3 protein is CASSPQNTEAFF. The CDR3 DNA reads as TGTGCCAGCAGCCCCCAGAACACTGAAGCTTTCTTT.

There are a few counts of this clone. The genes are TRBV5-1 and TRBJ1-4, with D perhaps matching TRBD1 (5 bases). The V gene lost 3 bases and the J gene lost 0 bases, with 6 bases spanning the gap. The CDR3 length is 14 residues. Germline V lookup: CDR1 SGHRS, CDR2 YFSETQ. The CDR3 here is CASSSDTTNEKLFF. The DNA for the CDR3 is TGCGCCAGCAGCTCGGACACAACTAATGAAAAACTGTTTTTT. The full variable domain, completed using reference TRBV5-1 and TRBJ1-4, is KAGVTQTPRYLIKTRGQQVTLSCSPISGHRSVSWYQQTPGQGLQFLFEYFSETQRNKGNFPGRFSGRQFSNSRSEMNVSTLELGDSALYLCASSSDTTNEKLFFGSGTQLSVL.

This rearrangement joins TRBV6-5 to TRBJ2-1, with D possibly being TRBD1 (5 bases). The CDR3 sequence is 15 residues long. Germline V gene sequence: CDR1 MNHEY, CDR2 SVGAGI. The germline V and J ends were trimmed by 4 bases and 2 bases, with 12 bases remaining between them. The DNA of the CDR3 is TGTGCCAGCAGTTTAATAGGGGCTACCTACAATGAGCAGTTCTTC. Its translation is CASSLIGATYNEQFF.

The chain links TRBV2 to TRBJ1-4; no firm D call. CDR1 and CDR2 from the germline V gene are SNHLY and FYNNEI. Trimming cost V 4 bases and J 3 bases, with 3 bases left between them. The CDR3 covers 12 residues. The CDR3 DNA is TGTGCCAGCAGTGTCTCTAATGAAAAACTGTTTTTT. Translation gives CASSVSNEKLFF.

The V call is TRBV7-2, the J call TRBJ1-2; D perhaps matches TRBD1 (5 bases). The CDR3 runs to 13 residues. The germline V gene encodes CDR1 SGHTA and CDR2 FQGNSA. Trimming cost V 6 bases and J 7 bases, with 15 bases left between them. CDR3 sequence: CASRAGGVGGYTF. The CDR3, as DNA: TGTGCCAGCAGAGCCGGGGGAGTGGGTGGCTACACCTTC.

This clone has a handful of counts. The J gene is TRBJ2-1, the V gene TRBV28, with a weak D call TRBD2 (6 bases). V was cut by 2 bases and J by 2 bases, with 10 bases left in between. The germline gives CDR1 MDHEN, CDR2 SYDVKM. The CDR3 is made up of 15 amino acids. The CDR3 coding sequence is TGTGCCAGCAGTTTAGCGGGGATACCCTACAATGAGCAGTTCTTC. This sequence encodes CASSLAGIPYNEQFF. The complete variable domain, with remaining parts taken from reference TRBV28 and TRBJ2-1, reads DVKVTQSSRYLVKRTGEKVFLECVQDMDHENMFWYRQDPGLGLRLIYFSYDVKMKEKGDIPEGYSVSREKKERFSLILESASTNQTSMYLCASSLAGIPYNEQFFGPGTRLTVL.

This sequence joins TRBV2 and TRBJ2-3; a weak D match, TRBD2 (5 bases). CDR3 length: 13 amino acids. Trimming pared 3 bases from V and 2 bases from J, leaving 6 bases between. Per germline, CDR1 SNHLY and CDR2 FYNNEI. The CDR3 coding sequence is TGTGCCAGCAGTGAGGAGGTCACAGATACGCAGTATTTT. This gives the protein CASSEEVTDTQYF. The full variable domain, in which reference TRBV2 and TRBJ2-3 provide the parts outside the CDR3, is EPEVTQTPSHQVTQMGQEVILRCVPISNHLYFYWYRQILGQKVEFLVSFYNNEISEKSEIFDDQFSVERPDGSNFTLKIRSTKLEDSAMYFCASSEEVTDTQYFGPGTRLTVL.

The rearrangement uses TRBV18 and TRBJ1-1; TRBD1 matches at 7 bases. Germline V gene sequence: CDR1 KGHSH, CDR2 LQKENI. Germline trimming cut 4 bases from V and 1 base from J; bases unmatched to any gene: 0. The CDR3 spans 13 residues. CDR3 sequence: CASSRTGNTEAFF. In nucleotides, the CDR3 is TGTGCCAGCTCACGGACAGGGAACACTGAAGCTTTCTTT. The whole variable domain, filled in from reference TRBV18 and TRBJ1-1, reads NAGVMQNPRHLVRRRGQEARLRCSPMKGHSHVYWYRQLPEEGLKFMVYLQKENIIDESGMPKERFSAEFPKEGPSILRIQQVVRGDSAAYFCASSRTGNTEAFFGQGTRLTVV.

The chain is built from TRBV5-1 and TRBJ2-5; unclear D gene. V was trimmed by 0 bases and J by 5 bases, leaving 8 bases between them. The CDR3 runs to 13 residues. The germline CDR1 and CDR2 sequences are SGHRS and YFSETQ. The DNA for the CDR3 is TGCGCCAGCAGCTTGGGACTCGGGGAGACCCAGTACTTC. Its protein is CASSLGLGETQYF.

The rearrangement links TRBV6-5 to TRBJ2-7, with 9 bases fitting TRBD1. V shed 0 bases, J shed 6 bases, and the junction held 6 bases outside the gene matches. CDR1 and CDR2 from the germline V gene are MNHEY and SVGAGI. This CDR3 is 15 amino acids long. As DNA, the CDR3 is TGTGCCAGCAGTTACTCGGTACAGGGGGCTCGCGAGCAGTACTTC. It encodes CASSYSVQGAREQYF.

The rearrangement joins TRBV4-3 to TRBJ1-4, with D unresolved. The CDR3 is 19 residues long. V lost 1 base, J lost 6 bases, and 24 bases lay in between. CDR1 and CDR2 (germline): LGHNA, YSLEER. CDR3 sequence reads: CASSQVVRSEQQSDEKLFF. The CDR3 DNA sequence: TGCGCCAGCAGCCAAGTTGTGCGAAGTGAACAACAGTCTGATGAAAAACTGTTTTTT.

The genes are TRBV7-8 and TRBJ2-5; TRBD2 matches 7 bases. Germline CDR1 reads SGHVS; CDR2 reads FQNEAQ. The CDR3 has 16 residues. J was trimmed by 5 bases and V by 2 bases; bases with no gene match: 11. The CDR3 loop reads CASSLLTSPVGETQYF. CDR3 in DNA: TGTGCCAGCAGCTTATTGACTAGCCCCGTAGGGGAGACCCAGTACTTC.

The rearrangement uses TRBV7-9 and TRBJ2-2; 10 nucleotides agree with TRBD1. The germline V gene has CDR1 SEHNR and CDR2 FQNEAQ (reference sequence). Unmatched junction bases numbered 8, after V lost 5 bases and J lost 5 bases. The CDR3 contains 16 residues. CDR3: CASSIQTGGQTGELFF. In DNA, the CDR3 is TGTGCCAGCAGCATCCAGACAGGGGGCCAGACCGGGGAGCTGTTTTTT.

A word on this clone: The junction departs from germline at one end; a sequencing error may be responsible. The J gene is TRBJ1-4, the V gene TRBV7-6; D is perhaps TRBD1 (5 bases). There are 14 residues in the CDR3. Germline CDR1 SGHVS, CDR2 FNYEAQ. CDR3 sequence: CASSSYGTSEKLFF. The CDR3 DNA sequence: TGTGCCAGCAGCTCTTACGGGACTAGTGAAAAACTGTTTTTT.

The rearrangement joins TRBV14 to TRBJ2-5; D not resolved. The CDR3 is 16 amino acids. Trimming stripped 0 bases from V and 1 base from J, with 12 bases between. CDR1 is SGHDN, CDR2 FVKESK, per germline. CDR3 amino acids: CASSQETPLSQETQYF. For the CDR3, the DNA is TGTGCCAGCAGCCAAGAGACACCTCTCTCCCAAGAGACCCAGTACTTC.

The chain has TRBV2 and TRBJ2-2, with D perhaps matching TRBD2 (7 bases). V was cut by 2 bases and J by 2 bases, with 12 bases left in between. This CDR3 spans 16 amino acids. Germline assignment: CDR1 SNHLY and CDR2 FYNNEI. This CDR3 is CASSERGGGNTGELFF. CDR3 in DNA: TGTGCCAGCAGTGAAAGGGGAGGGGGTAACACCGGGGAGCTGTTTTTT.

This clone was seen more than once but under ten times. The chain links TRBV29-1 to TRBJ2-1, with 8 bases identical to TRBD2. Germline lookup yields CDR1 SQVTM and CDR2 ANQGSEA. The J segment lost 10 bases and the V segment lost 3 bases, leaving 2 bases of the junction unmatched. CDR3 size: 11 residues. DNA of the CDR3: TGCAGCGTTGATTCGGGGGGGGAGCAGTTCTTC. Its protein product is CSVDSGGEQFF.